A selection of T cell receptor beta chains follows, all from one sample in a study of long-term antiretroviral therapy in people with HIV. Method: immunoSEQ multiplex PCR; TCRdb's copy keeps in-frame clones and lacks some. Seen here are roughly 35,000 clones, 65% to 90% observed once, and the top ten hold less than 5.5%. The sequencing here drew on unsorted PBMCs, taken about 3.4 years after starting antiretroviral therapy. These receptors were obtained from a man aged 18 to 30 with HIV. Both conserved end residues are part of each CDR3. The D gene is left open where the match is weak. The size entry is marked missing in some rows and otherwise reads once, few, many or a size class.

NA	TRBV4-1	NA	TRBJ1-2	CASSQDGSGSSGNYGYTF	TGCGCCAGCAGCCAAGATGGAAGCGGCTCCTCCGGGAACTATGGCTACACCTTC
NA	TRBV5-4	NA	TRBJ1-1	CASSLERGNTEAFF	TGTGCCAGCAGCTTGGAAAGGGGTAACACTGAAGCTTTCTTT
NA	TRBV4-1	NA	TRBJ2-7	CASSQGAGQPYEQYF	TGCGCCAGCAGCCAAGGGGCCGGACAGCCCTACGAGCAGTACTTC
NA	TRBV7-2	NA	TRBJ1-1	CASSLVDTEAFF	TGTGCCAGCAGCTTAGTAGACACTGAAGCTTTCTTT
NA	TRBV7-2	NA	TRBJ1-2	CARREGGYGYTF	TGTGCCAGGAGAGAGGGAGGCTATGGCTACACCTTC
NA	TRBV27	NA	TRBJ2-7	CASSPSGGRYEQYF	TGTGCCAGCAGTCCCTCGGGCGGTCGTTACGAGCAGTACTTC
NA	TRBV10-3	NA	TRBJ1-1	CAISVTDGQRNTEAFF	TGTGCCATCAGTGTCACAGACGGTCAGAGGAACACTGAAGCTTTCTTT
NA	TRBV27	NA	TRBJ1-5	CASSLGRLQPQHF	TGTGCCAGCAGTTTGGGCAGGCTTCAGCCCCAGCATTTT
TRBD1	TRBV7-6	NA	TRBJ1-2	CASSLALGQGNYGYTF	TGTGCCAGCAGCTTAGCGCTGGGACAGGGTAACTATGGCTACACCTTC
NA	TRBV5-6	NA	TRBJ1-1	CASIPGPGNTEAFF	TGTGCCAGCATCCCGGGGCCAGGGAACACTGAAGCTTTCTTT
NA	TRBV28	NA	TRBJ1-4	CASRFILASAGSNEKLFF	TGTGCCAGCAGGTTCATTTTAGCCTCGGCAGGGAGTAATGAAAAACTGTTTTTT
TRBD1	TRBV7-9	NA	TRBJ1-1	CASSKGQGRNTEAFF	TGTGCCAGCAGCAAAGGACAGGGCCGGAACACTGAAGCTTTCTTT
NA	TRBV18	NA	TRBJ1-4	CASSHGPRVDEKLFF	TGTGCCAGCTCCCATGGGCCCAGGGTAGACGAAAAACTGTTTTTT
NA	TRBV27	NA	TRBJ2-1	CASSLSGRYNEQFF	TGTGCCAGCAGTTTATCGGGGCGGTACAATGAGCAGTTCTTC
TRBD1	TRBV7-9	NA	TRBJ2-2	CASSSGTGLTGELFF	TGTGCCAGCAGCTCCGGGACAGGGCTTACCGGGGAGCTGTTTTTT
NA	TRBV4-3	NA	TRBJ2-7	CASSQDQGYEQYF	TGCGCCAGCAGCCAAGATCAGGGCTACGAGCAGTACTTC
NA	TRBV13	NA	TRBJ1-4	CASSPPGGRGEKLFF	TGTGCCAGCAGCCCTCCTGGAGGCCGGGGGGAAAAACTGTTTTTT
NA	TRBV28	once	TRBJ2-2	CASRPPGDTGELFF	TGTGCCAGCAGACCACCAGGGGACACCGGGGAGCTGTTTTTT
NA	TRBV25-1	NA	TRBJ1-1	CASSESTNTEAFF	TGTGCCAGCAGTGAGTCTACGAACACTGAAGCTTTCTTT
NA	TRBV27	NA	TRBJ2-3	CASNTFGGGDTQYF	TGTGCCAGCAACACTTTTGGGGGCGGAGATACGCAGTATTTT
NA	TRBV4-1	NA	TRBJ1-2	CASSPGALQGYTF	TGCGCCAGCAGCCCAGGGGCCCTTCAGGGCTACACCTTC
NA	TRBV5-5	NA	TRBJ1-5	CASSPKGGGLSNQPQHF	TGTGCCAGCAGCCCCAAAGGCGGGGGGCTGAGCAATCAGCCCCAGCATTTT
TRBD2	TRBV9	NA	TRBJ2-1	CASSVVDSGRADEQFF	TGTGCCAGCAGCGTAGTAGATAGCGGGAGGGCCGATGAGCAGTTCTTC
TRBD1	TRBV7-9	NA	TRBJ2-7	CASSLGGTGPDPEQYF	TGTGCCAGCAGCTTAGGTGGGACAGGGCCAGACCCTGAGCAGTACTTC
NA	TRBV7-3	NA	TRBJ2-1	CASSGGNEQFF	TGTGCCAGCAGCGGGGGGAATGAGCAGTTCTTC
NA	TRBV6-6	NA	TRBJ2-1	CASSRPNNEQFF	TGTGCCAGCAGCCGACCCAACAATGAGCAGTTCTTC
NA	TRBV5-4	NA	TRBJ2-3	CASSLETGVTDTQYF	TGTGCCAGCAGCTTGGAGACGGGGGTCACAGATACGCAGTATTTT
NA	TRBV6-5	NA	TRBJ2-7	CASSRTAETEQYF	TGTGCCAGCAGTCGGACAGCCGAGACCGAGCAGTACTTC
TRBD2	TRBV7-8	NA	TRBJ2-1	CASSLDAAGGPKDEQFF	TGTGCCAGCAGCTTAGACGCAGCGGGAGGGCCTAAGGATGAGCAGTTCTTC
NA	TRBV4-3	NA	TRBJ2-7	CASSQEGGSGRDYEQYF	TGCGCCAGCAGCCAAGAGGGCGGGTCAGGGCGGGACTACGAGCAGTACTTC
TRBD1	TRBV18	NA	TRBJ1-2	CASSPPGTGRGHTF	TGTGCCAGCTCACCACCGGGGACAGGGAGAGGCCACACCTTC
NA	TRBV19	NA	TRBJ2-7	CASSKQGTSYEQYF	TGTGCCAGTAGTAAACAGGGTACCTCCTACGAGCAGTACTTC
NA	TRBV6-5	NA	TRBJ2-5	CASSYFSGTSQETQYF	TGTGCCAGCAGTTACTTCTCCGGGACATCCCAAGAGACCCAGTACTTC
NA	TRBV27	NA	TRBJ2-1	CASSRPSYNEQFF	TGTGCCAGCAGTCGTCCCTCCTACAATGAGCAGTTCTTC
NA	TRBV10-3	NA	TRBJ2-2	CAMRPSDSLYTGELFF	TGTGCCATGAGACCCTCGGACAGCCTCTACACCGGGGAGCTGTTTTTT
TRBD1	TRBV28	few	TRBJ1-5	CASSPRDRGSNQPQHF	TGTGCCAGCAGTCCCCGGGACAGGGGTAGCAATCAGCCCCAGCATTTT
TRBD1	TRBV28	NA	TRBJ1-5	CASSWWTGDSNQPQHF	TGTGCCAGCAGTTGGTGGACAGGGGATAGCAATCAGCCCCAGCATTTT